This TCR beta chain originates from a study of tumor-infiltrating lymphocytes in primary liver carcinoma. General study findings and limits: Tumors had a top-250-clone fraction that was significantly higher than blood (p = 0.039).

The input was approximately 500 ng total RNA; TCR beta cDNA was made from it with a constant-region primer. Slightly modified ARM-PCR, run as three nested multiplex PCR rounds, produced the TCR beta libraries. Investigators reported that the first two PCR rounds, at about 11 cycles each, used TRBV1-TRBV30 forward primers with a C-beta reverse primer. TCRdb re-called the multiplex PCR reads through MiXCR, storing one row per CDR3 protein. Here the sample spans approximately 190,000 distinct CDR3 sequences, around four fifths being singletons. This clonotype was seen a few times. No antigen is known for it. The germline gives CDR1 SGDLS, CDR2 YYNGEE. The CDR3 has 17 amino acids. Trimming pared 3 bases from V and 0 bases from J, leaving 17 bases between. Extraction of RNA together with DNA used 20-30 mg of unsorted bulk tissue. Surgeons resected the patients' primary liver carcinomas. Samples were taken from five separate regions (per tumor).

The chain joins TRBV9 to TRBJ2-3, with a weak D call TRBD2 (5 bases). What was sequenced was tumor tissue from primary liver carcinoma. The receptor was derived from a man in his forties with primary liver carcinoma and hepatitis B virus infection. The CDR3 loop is CASSALGGLTSTDTQYF. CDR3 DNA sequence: TGTGCCAGCAGCGCCCTCGGAGGCCTAACTAGCACAGATACGCAGTATTTT.